This T cell receptor beta chain was observed in a study of T cell responses to AZD1222 COVID-19 vaccine. General observations from the study: Spike was spanned by vaccine-associated CD4 TCRs, which were dominant at 160-218 and 743-854.

Details on this clone: The antigen remains undetermined.

Clones were read by immunoSEQ multiplex PCR, and TCRdb kept only the in-frame ones, dropping some. The repertoire holds 130,000 or so clones, 86% seen once, with 2.5% to 3.5% in the top ten. CDR1 and CDR2 from the germline V gene are GTSNPN and SVGIG (reference sequence). The CDR3 is 17 residues long. The V gene end was trimmed by 3 bases and the J gene end by 2 bases; junction bases not matched to a gene: 9. The TCR comes from an adult who received the AZD1222 COVID-19 vaccine. The rearrangement joins TRBV30 to TRBJ1-4; 10 nucleotides agree with TRBD1. This material consisted of peripheral blood, taken 28 days after the second AZD1222 dose. The CDR3 nucleotides read TGTGCCTGGAGCAACCGGGACAGGGGAAGGACTAATGAAAAACTGTTTTTT. Translation: CAWSNRDRGRTNEKLFF.